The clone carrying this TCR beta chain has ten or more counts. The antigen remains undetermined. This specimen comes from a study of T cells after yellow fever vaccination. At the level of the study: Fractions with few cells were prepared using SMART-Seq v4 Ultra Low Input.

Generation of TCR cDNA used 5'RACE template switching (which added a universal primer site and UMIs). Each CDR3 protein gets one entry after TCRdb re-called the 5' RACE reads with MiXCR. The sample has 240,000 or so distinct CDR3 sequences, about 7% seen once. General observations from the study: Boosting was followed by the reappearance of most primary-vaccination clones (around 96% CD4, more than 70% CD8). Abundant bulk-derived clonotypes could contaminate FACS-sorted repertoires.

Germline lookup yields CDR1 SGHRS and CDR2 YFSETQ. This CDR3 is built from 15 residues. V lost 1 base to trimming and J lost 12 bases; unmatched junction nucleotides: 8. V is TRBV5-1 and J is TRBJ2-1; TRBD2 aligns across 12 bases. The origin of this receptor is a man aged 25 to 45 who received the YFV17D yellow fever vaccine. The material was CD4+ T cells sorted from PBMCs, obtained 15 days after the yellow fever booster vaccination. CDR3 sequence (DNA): TGCGCCAGCAGCTTGACGACTAGCGGGAGTAGTGCGCAGTTCTTC. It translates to CASSLTTSGSSAQFF.